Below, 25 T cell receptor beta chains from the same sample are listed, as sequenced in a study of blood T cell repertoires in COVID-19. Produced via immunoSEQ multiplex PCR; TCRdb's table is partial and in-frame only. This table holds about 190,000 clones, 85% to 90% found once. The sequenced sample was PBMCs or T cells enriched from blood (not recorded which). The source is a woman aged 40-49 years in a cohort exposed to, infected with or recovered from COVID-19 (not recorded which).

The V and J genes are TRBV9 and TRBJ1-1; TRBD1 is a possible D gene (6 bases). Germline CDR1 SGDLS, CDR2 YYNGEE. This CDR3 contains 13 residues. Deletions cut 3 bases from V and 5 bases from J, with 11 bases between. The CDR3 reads CASSEGHGTEAFF. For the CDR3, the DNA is TGTGCCAGCAGCGAGGGACACGGGACTGAAGCTTTCTTT.

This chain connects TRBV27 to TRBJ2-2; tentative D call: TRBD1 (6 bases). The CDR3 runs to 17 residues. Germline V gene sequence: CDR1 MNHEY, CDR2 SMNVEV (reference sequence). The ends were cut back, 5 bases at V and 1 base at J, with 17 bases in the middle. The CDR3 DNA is TGTGCCAGCAGTCCTCAGGGGACCCGAGGGAACACCGGGGAGCTGTTTTTT. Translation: CASSPQGTRGNTGELFF.

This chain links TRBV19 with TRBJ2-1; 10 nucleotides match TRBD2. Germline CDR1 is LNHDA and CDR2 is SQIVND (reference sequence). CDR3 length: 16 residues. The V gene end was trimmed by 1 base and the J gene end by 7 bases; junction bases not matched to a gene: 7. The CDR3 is CASSIVASGGSNEQFF. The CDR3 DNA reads TGTGCCAGTAGTATAGTGGCTAGCGGGGGTTCAAATGAGCAGTTCTTC.

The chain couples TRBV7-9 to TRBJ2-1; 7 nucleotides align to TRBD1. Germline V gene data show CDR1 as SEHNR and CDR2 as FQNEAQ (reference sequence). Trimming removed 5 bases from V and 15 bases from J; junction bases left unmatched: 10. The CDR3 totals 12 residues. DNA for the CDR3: TGTGCCAGCAGCCCCCCGCGAGACAGGGTGTTCTTC. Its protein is CASSPPRDRVFF.

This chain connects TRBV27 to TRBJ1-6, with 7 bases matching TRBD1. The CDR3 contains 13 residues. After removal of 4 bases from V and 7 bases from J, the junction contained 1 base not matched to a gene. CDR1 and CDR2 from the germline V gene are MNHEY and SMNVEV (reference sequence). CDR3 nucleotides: TGTGCCAGCAGTTGGGACAGCAATTCACCCCTCCACTTT. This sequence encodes CASSWDSNSPLHF.

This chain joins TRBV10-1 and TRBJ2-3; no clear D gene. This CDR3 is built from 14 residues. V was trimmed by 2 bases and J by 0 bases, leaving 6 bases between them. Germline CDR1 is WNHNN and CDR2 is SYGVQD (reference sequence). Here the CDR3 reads CASSEQTSTDTQYF. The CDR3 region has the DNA TGCGCCAGCAGTGAGCAAACTAGCACAGATACGCAGTATTTT.

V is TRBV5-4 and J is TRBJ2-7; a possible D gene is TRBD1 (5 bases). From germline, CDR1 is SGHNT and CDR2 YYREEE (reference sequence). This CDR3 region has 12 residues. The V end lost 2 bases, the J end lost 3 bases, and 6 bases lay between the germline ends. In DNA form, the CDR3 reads TGTGCCAGCAGCTTCGACAGCTACGAGCAGTACTTC. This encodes CASSFDSYEQYF.

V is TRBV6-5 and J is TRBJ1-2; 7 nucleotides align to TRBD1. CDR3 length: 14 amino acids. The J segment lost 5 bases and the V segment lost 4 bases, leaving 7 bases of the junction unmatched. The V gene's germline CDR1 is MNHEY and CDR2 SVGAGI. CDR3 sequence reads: CASSLDGTAYGYTF. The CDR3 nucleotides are TGTGCCAGCAGTTTAGACGGGACAGCGTATGGCTACACCTTC.

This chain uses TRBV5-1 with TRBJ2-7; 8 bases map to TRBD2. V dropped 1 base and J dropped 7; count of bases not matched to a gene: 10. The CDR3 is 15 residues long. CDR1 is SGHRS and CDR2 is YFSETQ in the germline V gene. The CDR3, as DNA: TGCGCCAGCAGCTTGAAACCGGGAGGGCCGGTGGAGCAGTACTTC. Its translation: CASSLKPGGPVEQYF.

As DNA, the CDR3 is TGTGCCAGCGACCGAGGCCAGGGTCTCATACCCCAGCATTTT. Translating gives CASDRGQGLIPQHF. V usage is TRBV6-6 and J usage is TRBJ1-5; a weak D match, TRBD1 (5 bases). The CDR3 covers 14 residues. V gave up 8 bases and J gave up 10 bases, with 21 bases separating them. Per the germline V gene, CDR1 is MNHNY and CDR2 is SVGAGI (reference sequence).

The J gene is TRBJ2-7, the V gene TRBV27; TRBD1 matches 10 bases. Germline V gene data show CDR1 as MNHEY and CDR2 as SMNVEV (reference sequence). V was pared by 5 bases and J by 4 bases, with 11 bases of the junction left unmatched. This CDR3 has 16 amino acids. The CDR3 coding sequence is TGTGCCAGCAGTACCCGGACAGGGGGTAAAACGTACGAGCAGTACTTC. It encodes CASSTRTGGKTYEQYF.

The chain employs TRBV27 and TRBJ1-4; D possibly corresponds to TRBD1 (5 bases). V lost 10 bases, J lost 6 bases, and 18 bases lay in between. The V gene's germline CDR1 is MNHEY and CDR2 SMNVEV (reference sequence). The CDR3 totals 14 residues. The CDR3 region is CATRVVRGDEKLFF. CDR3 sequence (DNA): TGTGCCACCAGGGTGGTTAGGGGTGATGAAAAACTGTTTTTT.

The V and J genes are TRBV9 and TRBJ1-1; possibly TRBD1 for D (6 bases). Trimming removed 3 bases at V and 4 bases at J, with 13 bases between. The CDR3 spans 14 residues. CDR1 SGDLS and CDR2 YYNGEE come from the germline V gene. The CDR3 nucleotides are TGTGCCAGCAGCGACAGGGACAACCCCACTGAAGCTTTCTTT. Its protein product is CASSDRDNPTEAFF.

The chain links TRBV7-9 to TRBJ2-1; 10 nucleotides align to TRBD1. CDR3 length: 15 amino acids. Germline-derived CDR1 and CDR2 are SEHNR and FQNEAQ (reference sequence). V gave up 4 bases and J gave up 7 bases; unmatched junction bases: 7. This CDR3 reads CASSSFGQGVNEQFF. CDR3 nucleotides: TGTGCCAGCAGCTCGTTCGGACAGGGGGTGAATGAGCAGTTCTTC.

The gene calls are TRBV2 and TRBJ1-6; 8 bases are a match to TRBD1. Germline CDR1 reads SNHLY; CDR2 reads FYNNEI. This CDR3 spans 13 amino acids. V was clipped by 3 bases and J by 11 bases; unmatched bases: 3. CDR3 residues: CASSDQGAPPLHF. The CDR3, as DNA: TGTGCCAGCAGTGACCAGGGGGCACCACCCCTCCACTTT.

CDR3 region: CASSVVKGYTF. In nucleotides, the CDR3 is TGTGCCAGCAGCGTAGTCAAAGGCTACACCTTC. The rearrangement joins TRBV9 to TRBJ1-2; D remains ambiguous. Germline values: CDR1 SGDLS, CDR2 YYNGEE. CDR3 length: 11 amino acids. V was clipped by 0 bases and J by 8 bases, with 5 bases between them. Looking up the rest from reference TRBV9 and TRBJ1-2 gives the full variable domain: DSGVTQTPKHLITATGQRVTLRCSPRSGDLSVYWYQQSLDQGLQFLIQYYNGEERAKGNILERFSAQQFPDLHSELNLSSLELGDSALYFCASSVVKGYTFGSGTRLTVV.

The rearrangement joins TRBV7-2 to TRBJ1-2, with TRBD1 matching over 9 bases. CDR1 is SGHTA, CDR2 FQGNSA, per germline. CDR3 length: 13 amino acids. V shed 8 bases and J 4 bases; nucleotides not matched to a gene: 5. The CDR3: CASPGQGSYGYTF. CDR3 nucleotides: TGTGCCAGCCCGGGACAGGGTTCCTATGGCTACACCTTC.

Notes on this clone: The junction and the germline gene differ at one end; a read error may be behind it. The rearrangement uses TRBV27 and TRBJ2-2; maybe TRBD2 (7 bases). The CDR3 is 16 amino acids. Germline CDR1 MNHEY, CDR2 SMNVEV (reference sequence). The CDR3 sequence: CASSFWGGAKTGELFF. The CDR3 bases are TGTGCCAGCAGTTTTTGGGGGGGGGCGAAGACCGGGGAGCTGTTTTTT.

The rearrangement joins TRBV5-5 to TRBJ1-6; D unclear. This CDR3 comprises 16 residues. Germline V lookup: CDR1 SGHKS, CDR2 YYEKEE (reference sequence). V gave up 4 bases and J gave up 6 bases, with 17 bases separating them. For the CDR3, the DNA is TGTGCCAGCAGCCTCTTTGTCCGAACGGGTAATTCACCCCTCCACTTT. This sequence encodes CASSLFVRTGNSPLHF.

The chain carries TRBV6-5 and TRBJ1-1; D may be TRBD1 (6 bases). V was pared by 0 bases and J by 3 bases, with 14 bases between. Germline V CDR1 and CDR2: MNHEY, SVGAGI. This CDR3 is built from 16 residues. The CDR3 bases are TGTGCCAGCAGTTACTCGAGTTCAAAGGGGGACACTGAAGCTTTCTTT. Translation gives CASSYSSSKGDTEAFF.

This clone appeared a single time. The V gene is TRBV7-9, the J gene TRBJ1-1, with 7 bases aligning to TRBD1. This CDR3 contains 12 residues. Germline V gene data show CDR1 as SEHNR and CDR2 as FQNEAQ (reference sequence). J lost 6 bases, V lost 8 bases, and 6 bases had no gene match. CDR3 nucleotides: TGTGCCAGCGCTGACAGGGCCGCTGAAGCTTTCTTT. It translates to CASADRAAEAFF.

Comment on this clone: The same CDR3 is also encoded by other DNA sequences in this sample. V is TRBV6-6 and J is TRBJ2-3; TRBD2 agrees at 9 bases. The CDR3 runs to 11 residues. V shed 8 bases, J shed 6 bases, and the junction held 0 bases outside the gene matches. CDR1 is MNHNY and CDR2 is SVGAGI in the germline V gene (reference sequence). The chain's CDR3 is CASLAGDTQYF. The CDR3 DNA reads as TGTGCCAGCCTAGCGGGGGATACGCAGTATTTT.

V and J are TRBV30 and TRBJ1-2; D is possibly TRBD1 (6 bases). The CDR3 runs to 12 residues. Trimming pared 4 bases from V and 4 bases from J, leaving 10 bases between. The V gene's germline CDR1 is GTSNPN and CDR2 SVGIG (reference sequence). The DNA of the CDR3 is TGTGCCTGGAATGACAGGATCTATGGCTACACCTTC. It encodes CAWNDRIYGYTF. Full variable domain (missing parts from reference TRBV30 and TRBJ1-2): SQTIHQWPATLVQPVGSPLSLECTVEGTSNPNLYWYRQAAGRGLQLLFYSVGIGQISSEVPQNLSASRPQDRQFILSSKKLLLSDSGFYLCAWNDRIYGYTFGSGTRLTVV.

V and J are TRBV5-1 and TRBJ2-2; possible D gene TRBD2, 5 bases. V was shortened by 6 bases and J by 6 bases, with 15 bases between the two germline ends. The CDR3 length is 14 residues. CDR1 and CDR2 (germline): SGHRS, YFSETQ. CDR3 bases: TGCGCCAGCACCGACGCGGACTTGTCCGGGGAGCTGTTTTTT. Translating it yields CASTDADLSGELFF.

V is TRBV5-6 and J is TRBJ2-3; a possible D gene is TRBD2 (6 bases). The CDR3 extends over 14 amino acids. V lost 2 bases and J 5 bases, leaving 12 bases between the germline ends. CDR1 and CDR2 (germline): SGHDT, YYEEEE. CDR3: CASSLSGSLDTQYF. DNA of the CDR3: TGTGCCAGCAGCTTATCCGGGAGTTTAGATACGCAGTATTTT.